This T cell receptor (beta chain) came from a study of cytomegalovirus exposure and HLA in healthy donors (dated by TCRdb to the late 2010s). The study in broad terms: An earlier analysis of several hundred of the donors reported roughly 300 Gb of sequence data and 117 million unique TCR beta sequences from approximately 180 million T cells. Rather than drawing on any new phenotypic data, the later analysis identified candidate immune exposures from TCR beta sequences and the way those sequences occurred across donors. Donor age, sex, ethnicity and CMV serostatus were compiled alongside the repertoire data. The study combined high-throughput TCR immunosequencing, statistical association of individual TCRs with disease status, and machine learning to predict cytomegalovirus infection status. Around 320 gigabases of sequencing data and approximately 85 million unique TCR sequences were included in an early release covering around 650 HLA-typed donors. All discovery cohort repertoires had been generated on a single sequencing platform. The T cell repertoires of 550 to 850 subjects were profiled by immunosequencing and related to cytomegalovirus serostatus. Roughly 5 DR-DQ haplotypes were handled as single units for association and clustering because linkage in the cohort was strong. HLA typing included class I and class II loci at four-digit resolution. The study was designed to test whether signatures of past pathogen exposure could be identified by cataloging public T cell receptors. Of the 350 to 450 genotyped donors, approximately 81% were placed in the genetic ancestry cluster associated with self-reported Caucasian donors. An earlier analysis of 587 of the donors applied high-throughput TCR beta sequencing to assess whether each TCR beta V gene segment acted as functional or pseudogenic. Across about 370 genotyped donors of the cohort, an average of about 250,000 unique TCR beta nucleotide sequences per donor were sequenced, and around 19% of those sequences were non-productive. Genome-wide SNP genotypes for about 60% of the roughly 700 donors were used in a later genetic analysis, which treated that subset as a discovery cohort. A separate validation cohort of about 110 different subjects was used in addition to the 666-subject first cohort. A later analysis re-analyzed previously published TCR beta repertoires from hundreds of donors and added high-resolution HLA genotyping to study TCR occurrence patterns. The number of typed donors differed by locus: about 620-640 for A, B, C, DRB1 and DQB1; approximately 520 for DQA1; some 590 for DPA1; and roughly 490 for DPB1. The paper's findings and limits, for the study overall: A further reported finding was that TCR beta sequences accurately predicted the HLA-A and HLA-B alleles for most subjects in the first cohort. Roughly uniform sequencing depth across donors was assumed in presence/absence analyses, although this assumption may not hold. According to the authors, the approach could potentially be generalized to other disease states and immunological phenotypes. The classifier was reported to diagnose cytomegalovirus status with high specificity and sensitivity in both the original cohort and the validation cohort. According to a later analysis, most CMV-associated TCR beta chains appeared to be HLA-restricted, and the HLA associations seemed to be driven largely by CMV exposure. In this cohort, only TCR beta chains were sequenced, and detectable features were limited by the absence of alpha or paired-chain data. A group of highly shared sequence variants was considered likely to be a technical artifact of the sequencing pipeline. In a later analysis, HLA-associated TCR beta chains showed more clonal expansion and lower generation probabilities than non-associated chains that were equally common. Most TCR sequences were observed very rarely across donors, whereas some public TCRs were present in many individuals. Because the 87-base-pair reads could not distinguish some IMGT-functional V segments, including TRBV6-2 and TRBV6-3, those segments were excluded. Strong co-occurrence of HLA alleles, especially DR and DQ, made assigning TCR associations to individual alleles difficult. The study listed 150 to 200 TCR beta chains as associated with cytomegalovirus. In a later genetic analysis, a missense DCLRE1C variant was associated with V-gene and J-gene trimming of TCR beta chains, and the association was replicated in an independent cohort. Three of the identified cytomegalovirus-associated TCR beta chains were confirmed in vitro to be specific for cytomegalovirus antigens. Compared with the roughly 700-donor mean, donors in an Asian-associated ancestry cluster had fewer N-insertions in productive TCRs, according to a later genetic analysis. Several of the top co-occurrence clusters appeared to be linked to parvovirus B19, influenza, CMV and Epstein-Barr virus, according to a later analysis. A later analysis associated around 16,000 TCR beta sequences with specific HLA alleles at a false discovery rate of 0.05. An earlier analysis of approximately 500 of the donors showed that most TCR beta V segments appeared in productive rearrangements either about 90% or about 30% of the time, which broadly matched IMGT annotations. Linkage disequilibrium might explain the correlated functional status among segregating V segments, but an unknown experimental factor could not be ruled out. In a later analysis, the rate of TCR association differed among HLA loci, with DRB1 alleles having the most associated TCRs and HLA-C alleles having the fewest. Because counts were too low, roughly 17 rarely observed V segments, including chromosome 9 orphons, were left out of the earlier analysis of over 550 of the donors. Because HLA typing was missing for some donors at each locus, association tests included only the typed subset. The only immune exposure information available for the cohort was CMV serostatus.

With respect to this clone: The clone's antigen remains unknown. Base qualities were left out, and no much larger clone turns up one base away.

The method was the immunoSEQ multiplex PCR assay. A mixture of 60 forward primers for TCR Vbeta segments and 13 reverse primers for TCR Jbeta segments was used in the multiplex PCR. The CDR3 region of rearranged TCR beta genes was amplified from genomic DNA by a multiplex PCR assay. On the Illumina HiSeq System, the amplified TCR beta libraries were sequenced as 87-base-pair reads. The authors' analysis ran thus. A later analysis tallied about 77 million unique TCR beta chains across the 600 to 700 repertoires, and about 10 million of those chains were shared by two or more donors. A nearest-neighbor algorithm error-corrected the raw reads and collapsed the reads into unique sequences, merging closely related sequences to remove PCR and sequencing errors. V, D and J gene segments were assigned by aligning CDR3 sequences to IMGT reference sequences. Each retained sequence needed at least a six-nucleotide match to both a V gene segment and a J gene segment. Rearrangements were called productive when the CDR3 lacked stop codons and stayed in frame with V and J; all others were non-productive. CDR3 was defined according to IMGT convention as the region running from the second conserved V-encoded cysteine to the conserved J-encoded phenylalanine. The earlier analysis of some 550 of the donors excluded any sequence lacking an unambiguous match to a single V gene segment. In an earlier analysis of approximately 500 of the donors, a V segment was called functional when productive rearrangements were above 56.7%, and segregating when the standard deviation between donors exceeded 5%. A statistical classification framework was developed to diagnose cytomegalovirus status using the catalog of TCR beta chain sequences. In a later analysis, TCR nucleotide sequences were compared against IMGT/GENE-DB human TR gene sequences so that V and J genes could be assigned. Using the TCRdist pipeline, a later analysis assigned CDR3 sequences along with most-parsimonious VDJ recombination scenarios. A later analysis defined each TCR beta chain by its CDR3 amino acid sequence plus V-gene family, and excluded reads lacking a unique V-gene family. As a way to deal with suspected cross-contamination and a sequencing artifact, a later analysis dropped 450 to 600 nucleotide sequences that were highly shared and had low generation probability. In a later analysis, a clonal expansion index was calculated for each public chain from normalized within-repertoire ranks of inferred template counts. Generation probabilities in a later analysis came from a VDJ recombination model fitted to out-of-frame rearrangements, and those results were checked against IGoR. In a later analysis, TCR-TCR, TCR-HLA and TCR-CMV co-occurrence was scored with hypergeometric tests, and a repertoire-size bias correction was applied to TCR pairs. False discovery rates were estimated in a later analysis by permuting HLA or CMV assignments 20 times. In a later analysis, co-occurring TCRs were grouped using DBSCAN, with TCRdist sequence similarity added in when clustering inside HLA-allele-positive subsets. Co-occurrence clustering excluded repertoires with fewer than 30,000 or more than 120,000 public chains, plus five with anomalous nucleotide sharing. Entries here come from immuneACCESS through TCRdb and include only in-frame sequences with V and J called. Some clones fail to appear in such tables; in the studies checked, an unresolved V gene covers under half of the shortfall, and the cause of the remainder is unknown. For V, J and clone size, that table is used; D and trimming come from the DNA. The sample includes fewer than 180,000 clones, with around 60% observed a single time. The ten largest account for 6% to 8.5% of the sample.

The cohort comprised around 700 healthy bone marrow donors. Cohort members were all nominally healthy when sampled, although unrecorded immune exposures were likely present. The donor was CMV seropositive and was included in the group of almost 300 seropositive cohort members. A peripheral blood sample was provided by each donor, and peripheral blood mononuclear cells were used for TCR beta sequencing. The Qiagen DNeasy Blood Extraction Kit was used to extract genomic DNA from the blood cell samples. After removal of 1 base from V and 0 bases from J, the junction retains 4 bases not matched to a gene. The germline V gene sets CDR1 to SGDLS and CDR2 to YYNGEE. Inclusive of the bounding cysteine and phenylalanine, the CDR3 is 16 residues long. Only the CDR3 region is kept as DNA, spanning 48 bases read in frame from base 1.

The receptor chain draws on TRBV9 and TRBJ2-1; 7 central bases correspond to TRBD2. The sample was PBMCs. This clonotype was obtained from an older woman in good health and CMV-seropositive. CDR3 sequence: CASSVSGGSSYNEQFF. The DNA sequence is TGTGCCAGCAGCGTAAGCGGCGGGAGCTCCTACAATGAGCAGTTCTTC.